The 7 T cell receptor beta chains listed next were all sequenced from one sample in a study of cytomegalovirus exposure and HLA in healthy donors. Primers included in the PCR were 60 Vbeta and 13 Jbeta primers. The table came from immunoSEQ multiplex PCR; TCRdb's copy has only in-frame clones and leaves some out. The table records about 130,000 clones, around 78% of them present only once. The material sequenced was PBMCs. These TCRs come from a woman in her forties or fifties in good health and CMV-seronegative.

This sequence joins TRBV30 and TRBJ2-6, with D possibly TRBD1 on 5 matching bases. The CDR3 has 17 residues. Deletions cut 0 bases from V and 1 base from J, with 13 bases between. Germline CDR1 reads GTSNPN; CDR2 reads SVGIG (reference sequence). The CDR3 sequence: CAWSVQALWSGANVLTF. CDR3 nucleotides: TGTGCCTGGAGTGTACAGGCGCTCTGGTCTGGGGCCAACGTCCTGACTTTC.

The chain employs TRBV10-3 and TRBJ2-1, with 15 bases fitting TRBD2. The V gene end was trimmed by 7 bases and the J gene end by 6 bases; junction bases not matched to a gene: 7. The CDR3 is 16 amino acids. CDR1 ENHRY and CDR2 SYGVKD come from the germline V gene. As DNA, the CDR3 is TGTGCCATCACTCCGGGACTAGCGGGAGGTTTCAATGAGCAGTTCTTC. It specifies CAITPGLAGGFNEQFF.

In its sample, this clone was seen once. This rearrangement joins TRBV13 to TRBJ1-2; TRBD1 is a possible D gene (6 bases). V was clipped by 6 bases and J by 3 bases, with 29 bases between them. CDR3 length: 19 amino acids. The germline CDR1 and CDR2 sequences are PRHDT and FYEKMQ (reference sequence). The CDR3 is CASSTYWLRDTLRDYGYTF. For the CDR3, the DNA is TGTGCCAGCAGTACCTACTGGTTGAGGGACACTCTCAGGGACTATGGCTACACCTTC.

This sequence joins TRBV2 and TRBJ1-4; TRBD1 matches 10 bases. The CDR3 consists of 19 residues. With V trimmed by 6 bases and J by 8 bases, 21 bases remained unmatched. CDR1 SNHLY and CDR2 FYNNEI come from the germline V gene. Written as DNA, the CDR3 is TGTGCCAGCAGCCCCCGGTGGAGACAGGGGGCATCAGGGGGCGAAAAACTGTTTTTT. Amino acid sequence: CASSPRWRQGASGGEKLFF. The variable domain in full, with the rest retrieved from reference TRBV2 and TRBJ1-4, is EPEVTQTPSHQVTQMGQEVILRCVPISNHLYFYWYRQILGQKVEFLVSFYNNEISEKSEIFDDQFSVERPDGSNFTLKIRSTKLEDSAMYFCASSPRWRQGASGGEKLFFGSGTQLSVL.

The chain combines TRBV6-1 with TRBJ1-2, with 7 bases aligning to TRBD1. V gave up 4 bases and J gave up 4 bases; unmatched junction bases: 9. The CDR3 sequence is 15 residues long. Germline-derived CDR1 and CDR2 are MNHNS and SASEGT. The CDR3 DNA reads TGTGCCAGCAGTGGCCGGGACAGAAATCCCTATGGCTACACCTTC. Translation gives CASSGRDRNPYGYTF.

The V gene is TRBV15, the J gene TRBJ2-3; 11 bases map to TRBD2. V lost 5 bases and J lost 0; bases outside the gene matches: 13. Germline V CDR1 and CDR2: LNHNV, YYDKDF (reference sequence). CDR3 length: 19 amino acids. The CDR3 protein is CATSEEKLAGVVSTDTQYF. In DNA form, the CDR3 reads TGTGCCACCAGCGAGGAGAAACTAGCGGGAGTAGTTAGCACAGATACGCAGTATTTT.

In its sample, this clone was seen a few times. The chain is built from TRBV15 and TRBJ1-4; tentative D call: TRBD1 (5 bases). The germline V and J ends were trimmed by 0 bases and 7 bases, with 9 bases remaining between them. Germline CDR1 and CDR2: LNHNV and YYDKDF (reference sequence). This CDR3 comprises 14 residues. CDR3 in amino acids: CATSRDGGLEKLFF. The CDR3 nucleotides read TGTGCCACCAGCAGAGACGGGGGACTTGAAAAACTGTTTTTT.